Described below is a single T cell receptor beta chain sequence and its context. Its specificity is unknown. The sample comes from a study of monozygotic twins with inflammatory bowel disease. CDR1 LNHNV and CDR2 YYDKDF come from the germline V gene (reference sequence). CDR3 length equals 16 residues. General study findings and limits: No distinction between different T cell subtypes was possible. Possibly because of limited power, concordant and discordant twins showed no difference in repertoire similarity.

UMIs containing a 6-nucleotide sample barcode were added via template switching. PCR of TCRalpha and TCRbeta cDNA was nested, with two rounds of approximately 17 and 9 cycles. TCRdb re-called the 5' RACE reads; one entry per CDR3 protein, DNA not given. The listing contains 400,000 to 500,000 distinct CDR3 sequences. The sample comprised blood. J is TRBJ1-1 and V is TRBV15. This receptor was identified in a human donor with ulcerative colitis or Crohn's disease, or a healthy co-twin of an affected twin (not recorded which). The CDR3 spells CATSRDVGEGNTEAFF.